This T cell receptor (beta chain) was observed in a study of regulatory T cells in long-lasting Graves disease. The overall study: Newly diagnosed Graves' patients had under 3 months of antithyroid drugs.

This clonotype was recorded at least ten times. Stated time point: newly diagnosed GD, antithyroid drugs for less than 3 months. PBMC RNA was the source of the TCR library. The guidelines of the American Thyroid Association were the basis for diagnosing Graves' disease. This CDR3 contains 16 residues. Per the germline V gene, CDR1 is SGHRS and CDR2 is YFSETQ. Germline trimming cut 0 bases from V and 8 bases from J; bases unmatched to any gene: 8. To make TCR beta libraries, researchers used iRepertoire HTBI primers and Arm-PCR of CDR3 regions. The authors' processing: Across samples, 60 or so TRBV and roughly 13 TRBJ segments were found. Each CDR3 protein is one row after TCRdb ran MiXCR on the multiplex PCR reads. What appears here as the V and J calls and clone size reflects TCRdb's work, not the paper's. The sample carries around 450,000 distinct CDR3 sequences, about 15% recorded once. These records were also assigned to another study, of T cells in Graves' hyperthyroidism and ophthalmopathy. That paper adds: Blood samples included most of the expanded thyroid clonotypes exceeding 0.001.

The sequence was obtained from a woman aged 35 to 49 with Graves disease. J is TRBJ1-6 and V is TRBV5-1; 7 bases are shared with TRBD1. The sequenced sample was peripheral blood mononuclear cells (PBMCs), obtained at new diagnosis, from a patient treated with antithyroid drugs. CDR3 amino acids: CASSLGGQEIHSPLHF. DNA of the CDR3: TGCGCCAGCAGCTTGGGCGGACAGGAGATCCATTCACCCCTCCACTTT.